This entry lists 22 T cell receptor beta chains sequenced from one sample in a study of blood T cell repertoires in COVID-19. Sequencing was performed with immunoSEQ multiplex PCR; in TCRdb, only in-frame clones are kept and a portion is missing. This table has about 240,000 clones, 70% to 90% appearing once. Sequenced: peripheral blood. The receptors were sampled from a woman in her sixties or seventies with active or convalescent COVID-19.

The rearrangement links TRBV19 to TRBJ1-5; D may be TRBD1 (5 bases). The V gene lost 6 bases and the J gene lost 6 bases, with 12 bases spanning the gap. This CDR3 contains 13 residues. Germline V lookup: CDR1 LNHDA, CDR2 SQIVND (reference sequence). The CDR3 bases are TGTGCCAGTAGAGACAGTTTGGGTCAGCCCCAGCATTTT. It specifies CASRDSLGQPQHF.

V is TRBV5-5 and J is TRBJ1-1, with D unclear. The CDR3 totals 14 residues. Trimming took 6 bases from V and 0 from J, leaving 12 bases between them. Germline CDR1 and CDR2: SGHKS and YYEKEE (reference sequence). Here the CDR3 DNA reads TGTGCCAGCACCCCCGGGAGGATGAACACTGAAGCTTTCTTT. Translation gives CASTPGRMNTEAFF.

The V and J genes are TRBV15 and TRBJ1-2, with TRBD1 matching over 9 bases. Germline V gene lookup returns CDR1 LNHNV and CDR2 YYDKDF (reference sequence). With V trimmed by 0 bases and J by 0 bases, 11 bases remained unmatched. CDR3 size: 19 residues. The CDR3 protein is CATSRDFARDRDPNYGYTF. CDR3 bases: TGTGCCACCAGCAGAGATTTCGCCCGGGACAGGGATCCTAACTATGGCTACACCTTC.

In its sample, this clone was seen once. This chain uses TRBV10-2 with TRBJ2-5; D is perhaps TRBD2 (5 bases). The V end lost 3 bases, the J end lost 4 bases, and 18 bases lay between the germline ends. Germline values: CDR1 WSHSY, CDR2 SAAADI. The CDR3 runs 16 residues. CDR3 DNA: TGCGCCAGCAGTGATCGGGCCGGGGAGCTTGTAGAGACCCAGTACTTC. Translation: CASSDRAGELVETQYF.

The CDR3 region has the DNA TGTGCCAGCAGGAACAGGGGGCAAACAGATACGCAGTATTTT. It is translated as CASRNRGQTDTQYF. The chain uses TRBV3-1 (or the pseudogene TRBV3-2) and TRBJ2-3, with 9 bases lining up with TRBD1. J gave up 3 bases and V 6 bases, and 4 bases lay outside the gene matches. The CDR3 contains 14 residues. Germline CDR1 reads LGHDT; CDR2 reads YNNKEL (reference sequence).

This sequence joins TRBV28 and TRBJ1-3, with 7 bases fitting TRBD1. CDR1 is MDHEN, CDR2 SYDVKM, per germline. The trim removed 3 bases at V and 0 bases at J, leaving 2 bases unmatched. This CDR3 comprises 15 residues. The CDR3 nucleotides read TGTGCCAGCAGTTTTCAGGGGGTCTCTGGAAACACCATATATTTT. This encodes CASSFQGVSGNTIYF.

The chain has TRBV7-2 and TRBJ1-5; 8 bases align to TRBD1. Trimming took 1 base from V and 6 from J; bases not matched to a gene: 2. The CDR3 contains 14 residues. CDR1 and CDR2 (germline): SGHTA, FQGNSA. The CDR3 DNA reads as TGTGCCAGCAGCTTAGGACAGGGGACTCAGCCCCAGCATTTT. Translated, it gives CASSLGQGTQPQHF.

In DNA, the CDR3 is TGTGCCAGCAGCTTGGTTGGCAGTTCCTCTGGAAACACCATATATTTT. It yields the protein CASSLVGSSSGNTIYF. The gene calls are TRBV5-4 and TRBJ1-3, with D unresolved. Trimming shortened V by 0 bases and J by 0 bases, and 10 bases separated the two germline ends. Germline CDR1 reads SGHNT; CDR2 reads YYREEE (reference sequence). The CDR3 sequence is 16 residues long.

This clone was seen once. The V gene is TRBV19, the J gene TRBJ2-5; 9 bases are shared with TRBD1. This CDR3 is built from 13 residues. Germline V gene data show CDR1 as LNHDA and CDR2 as SQIVND (reference sequence). Trimming took 8 bases from V and 3 from J; bases not matched to a gene: 4. CDR3 sequence: CASADRGEETQYF. In DNA, the CDR3 is TGTGCCAGTGCGGACAGGGGCGAAGAGACCCAGTACTTC.

The chain joins TRBV10-3 to TRBJ2-7; 9 nucleotides line up with TRBD2. The V and J ends lost 4 bases and 4 bases, in that order; junction bases with no gene match: 8. Germline CDR1 is ENHRY and CDR2 is SYGVKD. This CDR3 contains 15 residues. DNA of the CDR3: TGTGCCATCAGTGTACTAGCGGGCGGTTATTACGAGCAGTACTTC. Its translation is CAISVLAGGYYEQYF.

The chain carries TRBV19 and TRBJ1-1, with D uncertain. Germline lookup yields CDR1 LNHDA and CDR2 SQIVND (reference sequence). Trimming left V 3 bases short and J 0 bases short, with 5 bases between. This CDR3 contains 13 residues. In DNA form, the CDR3 reads TGTGCCAGTAGTATGGGCTTGAACACTGAAGCTTTCTTT. Translated: CASSMGLNTEAFF.

J is TRBJ2-3 and V is TRBV11-2; the match to TRBD2 covers 15 bases. Germline loops: CDR1 SGHAT, CDR2 FQNNGV. This CDR3 has 17 residues. V lost 5 bases, J lost 3 bases, and 6 bases stayed unmatched. The CDR3 spells CASSPRTSGRGTDTQYF. The CDR3 bases are TGTGCCAGCAGCCCCCGGACTAGCGGGAGGGGTACAGATACGCAGTATTTT.

This chain links TRBV6-5 with TRBJ1-5; maybe TRBD1 (5 bases). The V gene's germline CDR1 is MNHEY and CDR2 SVGAGI. V lost 11 bases to trimming and J lost 2 bases, with 13 bases between them. The CDR3 loop spans 13 amino acids. This CDR3 reads CAVSGGGNQPQHF. In DNA form, the CDR3 reads TGTGCCGTCTCCGGGGGGGGCAATCAGCCCCAGCATTTT.

The rearrangement uses TRBV30 and TRBJ2-2; 10 positions agree with TRBD2. With V trimmed by 5 bases and J by 7 bases, 16 bases remained unmatched. CDR1 and CDR2 (germline): GTSNPN, SVGIG (reference sequence). The CDR3 sequence is 17 residues long. CDR3 sequence reads: CAWEPVRVAGGHGELFF. The CDR3 DNA is TGTGCCTGGGAGCCTGTAAGGGTAGCGGGAGGTCACGGGGAGCTGTTTTTT.

The rearrangement links TRBV2 to TRBJ1-5; D perhaps matches TRBD1 (5 bases). Per germline, CDR1 SNHLY and CDR2 FYNNEI. The CDR3 has 15 residues. The V and J ends lost 7 bases and 4 bases respectively, with 17 bases between them. CDR3 coding DNA: TGTGCCAGCACGAGCGTCAGCCCAGGGAATCAGCCCCAGCATTTT. Its translation is CASTSVSPGNQPQHF.

This clone was seen only once. DNA of the CDR3: TGCGCCAGCAGAAGGACAGGGGGCTTTCCTGAAGCTTTCTTT. It yields the protein CASRRTGGFPEAFF. J is TRBJ1-1 and V is TRBV10-2; 11 nucleotides line up with TRBD1. Germline assignment: CDR1 WSHSY and CDR2 SAAADI. The CDR3 contains 14 residues. V gave up 6 bases and J gave up 6 bases; unmatched junction bases: 6.

The V call is TRBV3-1 (or the pseudogene TRBV3-2), the J call TRBJ2-7, with 14 bases aligning to TRBD2. Germline V lookup: CDR1 LGHDT, CDR2 YNNKEL (reference sequence). The junction had 2 bases not matched to a gene; V was cut back by 0 bases and J by 4 bases. The length of the CDR3 is 16 residues. The CDR3 nucleotides read TGTGCCAGCAGCCAAGACCGGACTAGCGGGAGGTACGAGCAGTACTTC. Encoded protein: CASSQDRTSGRYEQYF.

The chain is built from TRBV15 and TRBJ1-2, with D hard to call. Germline V gives CDR1 LNHNV, CDR2 YYDKDF (reference sequence). Trimming stripped 3 bases from V and 8 bases from J, with 16 bases between. The CDR3 loop spans 14 amino acids. This CDR3 reads CATSSGLTAGGYTF. The CDR3 bases are TGTGCCACCAGCAGCGGACTAACTGCGGGGGGCTACACCTTC.

This chain links TRBV4-1 with TRBJ2-7; possibly TRBD2 for D (6 bases). The CDR3 is made up of 16 amino acids. The germline V gene has CDR1 MGHRA and CDR2 YSYEKL. V shed 0 bases and J shed 2 bases, with 14 bases lying between them. The CDR3 spells CASSQDRGGYPYEQYF. The CDR3 DNA sequence: TGCGCCAGCAGCCAAGATCGTGGAGGGTACCCCTACGAGCAGTACTTC.

The chain recombines TRBV6-1 with TRBJ1-5, with D possibly matching TRBD1 (5 bases). V dropped 0 bases and J dropped 6 bases, with 12 bases sitting between them. The V gene's germline CDR1 is MNHNS and CDR2 SASEGT. The CDR3 sequence is 15 residues long. CDR3 sequence: CASSEAPGEGQPQHF. The CDR3 nucleotides are TGTGCCAGCAGTGAAGCACCGGGGGAAGGTCAGCCCCAGCATTTT.

This clone is a singleton in its sample. The chain uses TRBV10-3 and TRBJ2-1; D not certain. The germline V gene has CDR1 ENHRY and CDR2 SYGVKD. CDR3 length: 13 amino acids. Between the trimmed V and J ends, which lost 2 bases and 9 bases, there was a span of 11 bases. The CDR3 protein is CAISEVLPGEQFF. CDR3 DNA: TGTGCCATCAGTGAGGTCTTGCCCGGTGAGCAGTTCTTC.

The chain links TRBV10-3 to TRBJ1-2; TRBD1 is a possible D gene (6 bases). The CDR3 covers 14 residues. V was clipped by 2 bases and J by 4 bases, with 11 bases between them. Germline V gives CDR1 ENHRY, CDR2 SYGVKD. For the CDR3, the DNA is TGTGCCATCAGTGAGGACCCAGGGGTCTATGGCTACACCTTC. Its translation is CAISEDPGVYGYTF.